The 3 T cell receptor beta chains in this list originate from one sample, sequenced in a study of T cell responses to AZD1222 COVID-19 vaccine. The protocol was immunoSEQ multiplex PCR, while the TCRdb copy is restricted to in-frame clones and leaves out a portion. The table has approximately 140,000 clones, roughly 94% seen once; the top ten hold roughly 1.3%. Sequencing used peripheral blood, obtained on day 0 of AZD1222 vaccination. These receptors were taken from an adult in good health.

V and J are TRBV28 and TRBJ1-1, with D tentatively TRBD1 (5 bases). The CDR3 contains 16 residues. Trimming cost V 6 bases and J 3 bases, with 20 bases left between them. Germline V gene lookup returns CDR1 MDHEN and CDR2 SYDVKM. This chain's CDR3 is CASSPLGALRHTEAFF. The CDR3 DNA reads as TGTGCCAGCAGCCCTCTCGGGGCCCTCAGGCACACTGAAGCTTTCTTT. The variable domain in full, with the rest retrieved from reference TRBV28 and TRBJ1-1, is DVKVTQSSRYLVKRTGEKVFLECVQDMDHENMFWYRQDPGLGLRLIYFSYDVKMKEKGDIPEGYSVSREKKERFSLILESASTNQTSMYLCASSPLGALRHTEAFFGQGTRLTVV.

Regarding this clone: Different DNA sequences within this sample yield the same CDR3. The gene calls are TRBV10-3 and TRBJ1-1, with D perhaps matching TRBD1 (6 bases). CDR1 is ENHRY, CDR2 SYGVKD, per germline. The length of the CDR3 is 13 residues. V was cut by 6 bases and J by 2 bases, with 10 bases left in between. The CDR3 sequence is CAISDRLNTEAFF. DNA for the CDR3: TGTGCCATCAGCGACAGGCTTAACACTGAAGCTTTCTTT.

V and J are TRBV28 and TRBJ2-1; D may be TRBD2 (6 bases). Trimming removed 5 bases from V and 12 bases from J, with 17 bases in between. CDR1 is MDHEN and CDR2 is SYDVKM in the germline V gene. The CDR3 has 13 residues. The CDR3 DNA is TGTGCCAGCAGTCTACCATCGGGGGTGGGGCAGTTCTTC. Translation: CASSLPSGVGQFF.